This T cell receptor beta chain is from a study of regulatory T cells in long-lasting Graves disease (dated by TCRdb to about 2021). Background on the whole study: Antithyroid drugs had been taken for less than 3 months by newly diagnosed Graves' disease patients. Persistent Graves' disease patients were compared with newly diagnosed Graves' disease patients by peripheral blood TCR sequencing and RNA sequencing. The study was conducted in China and was registered as a clinical trial. A total of approximately 35 samples underwent TCR sequencing: around 13 from persistent and roughly 20 from newly diagnosed Graves' disease patients.

In the case of this clonotype: Its antigen is currently not known. Base quality data are lacking; no much larger clone is found one base away.

From the cysteine up to the phenylalanine, the CDR3 has a length of 17 residues. The retained sequence is limited to the CDR3, 51 bases, with the frame set at the first base. V and J lose 6 bases and 5 bases, and a span of 24 bases separates them. CDR1 is given as SGHDT and CDR2 as YYEEEE, both from the germline V gene. The library was prepared using multiplex PCR. Sequencing used an Illumina HiSeq 4000. To build TCR beta libraries, CDR3 regions were amplified by Arm-PCR using iRepertoire HTBI primers. Gel purification was performed on PCR products prior to sequencing. The authors processed their data as follows. Gene usage analysis of CDR3 amino acid clonotypes relied on the 60 or so TRBV and fewer than 15 TRBJ segments identified across samples. COPE and FqMerger were used to merge the filtered high-quality paired reads into contigs. BLAST was used to align contigs to IMGT TRBV, TRBD and TRBJ reference genes, with CDR3 defined following IMGT. Clonotypes above 0.1% frequency were classified as highly expanded clones. Repertoire diversity was measured by Shannon entropy, and V-J evenness by the Gini coefficient. Public clonotypes were defined as clonotypes shared by more than one individual. The public reads were reprocessed in TCRdb via fastp at Q25 and MiXCR, keeping in-frame beta chains. When rows share a CDR3 protein, they turn into one entry using the most common DNA and genes. In this record, the V and J calls reflect TCRdb's handling and not the investigators' own analysis. The sample table records hundreds of thousands of distinct CDR3 sequences; approximately 15% of these occur just once. The ten most abundant clones make up under 10% of the sample.

Study-wide conclusions, independent of this receptor: Peripheral blood alone was examined, since thyroid tissue, which constituted the primary lesion, could not be accessed. The authors noted that the small sample size was a limitation that may lower accuracy. Preferential use of TRBV28, TRBJ1-2 and TRBJ2-5 was observed in persistent disease, whereas TRBV20-1 and TRBJ2-1 were favored in newly diagnosed disease. Sequencing and analysis were limited to the TCR beta chain. A larger number of public clonotypes was shared among persistent patients (approximately 3,000) than among newly diagnosed patients (about 990). Lower TCR Shannon entropy and fewer highly expanded clones were observed in persistent Graves' disease patients than in newly diagnosed patients, which suggested clonal expansion.

What this sample's time point label stands for: newly diagnosed GD, antithyroid drugs for less than 3 months. For both TCR sequencing and RNA sequencing, RNA was extracted from PBMCs using TRIzol. Graves' disease was diagnosed according to American Thyroid Association guidelines. Patients were recruited from an endocrinology department in Xi'an, China. Each patient gave roughly 10 milliliters of peripheral blood, collected in an EDTA anticoagulant tube. Ficoll Paque Plus density gradient separation was used to isolate PBMCs, and no further T cell sorting was done. An Agilent 2100 Bioanalyzer and agarose gel were used to check RNA quality, and a NanoDrop 2000 was used to measure RNA concentration. These data also featured in a second study, about T cells in Graves' hyperthyroidism and ophthalmopathy. The second study reports: Stable Graves' hyperthyroidism was defined as no progression to ophthalmopathy during 18 months of follow-up. Hyperthyroidism patients were newly diagnosed, with disease duration under 2 months, and aged 18 to 65 years. Any patient with an uncontrolled infection, another autoimmune disease, pregnancy or lactation was excluded. Diagnoses relied on clinical symptoms, serum thyroxine and TRAb, thyroid ultrasound and orbital computed tomography. The TCR CDR3 was subjected to a first round of RT-PCR using the HTBI primer set and the Qiagen OneStep RT-PCR kit. Most expanded thyroid clonotypes (frequency above 0.001) were also detected in blood, suggesting blood repertoires may reflect thyroid immune responses. A 13 V-J signature model separated ophthalmopathy from stable hyperthyroidism, with roughly 88% sensitivity and roughly 84% specificity in cross-validation and 80%/75% in testing. In validation, the model predicted progression to ophthalmopathy with around 71% sensitivity and approximately 78% specificity, a median of about 6.7 months before onset. To identify distinguishing TCR V-J signatures, a discovery cohort of about 100 patients was used, comprising 40 to 45 with Graves' ophthalmopathy and 57 with stable Graves' hyperthyroidism. Prospective prediction of ophthalmopathy was tested in an independent validation cohort of approximately 19 hyperthyroidism patients and 17 patients who later progressed to ophthalmopathy. The roughly 90 discovery patients were divided at random into training and test sets in a 7:3 ratio. Thyroid tissue and blood T-cell repertoires from about six Graves' hyperthyroidism patients were also compared in the study. Once sampling was done, hyperthyroidism patients were given methimazole at a starting dose of 30 mg daily, whereas ophthalmopathy patients were given high-dose intravenous methylprednisolone. A second multiplex PCR round built the libraries, followed by size selection and purification. Paired-end sequencing of the libraries was performed with 100 bp reads on an Illumina HiSeq2000. SOAPnuke was used to process the raw data, with reads discarded if the reads contained adapters or uncalled bases, had a mean Phred below 15, or lacked an exact constant-primer or identifier match. COPE v1.2.5 was used to merge the high-quality paired reads, and each unique nucleotide sequence was defined as a clonotype. Clonotypes were aligned to IMGT TRBV, TRBD and TRBJ reference segments using MiTCR v1.1. Analysis was restricted to V-J combinations with a frequency above 0.0001, which covered approximately 99% of repertoires. A TCS score was defined as the ratio of F50 (clonal expansion) to E x V (chaos), with BLOSUM62-based TCRdist applied between CDR3 peptides within each V-J. Welch's t-statistics and random forest reduced fewer than 600 V-J features to under 15, which were used in a naive Bayes classifier (R e1071). Sample size was not statistically predetermined, and blinding of investigators to group allocation was not performed. The paper reports TCR Vbeta CDR3 sequencing of some 140 peripheral blood samples: fewer than 50 ophthalmopathy, under 80 hyperthyroidism and 17 progressor patients.

The chain is made from TRBV5-6 and TRBJ1-5; TRBD1 is a weak D gene call, 6 bases matching. This material consisted of peripheral blood mononuclear cells (PBMCs), taken at new diagnosis, from a patient treated with antithyroid drugs. The TCR originated in a man aged 25-45 years with Graves disease. Donor details come from another sample of the same person, matched by shared clones. The DNA reads as follows: TGTGCCAGCACCAACTATTTAAGGGGGGGAAACTATCAGCCCCAGCATTTT. This gives the protein CASTNYLRGGNYQPQHF.